These 14 T cell receptor beta chains came from one sample sequenced in a study of molecular identifiers for immune sequencing clone quantification. TCRdb re-called the PCR reads through MiXCR, storing one row per CDR3 protein. The sample consists of 550,000 to 750,000 distinct CDR3 sequences, 15% to 20% of them appearing once. The sample was naive CD8+ T cells from blood, with Jurkat cell RNA spiked in. Subset here: FACS-sorted CD8+CD4-CCR7+CD45RA+ naive T cells. The source is a human donor in good health. Some libraries in this study had Jurkat cell RNA spiked in.

This clonotype has only a few counts. V gene TRBV20-1 combines with J gene TRBJ2-5; D is possibly TRBD1 (5 bases). The CDR3 loop spans 12 amino acids. V was clipped by 7 bases and J by 5 bases, with 14 bases between them. The germline V gene has CDR1 DFQATT and CDR2 SNEGSKA (reference sequence). The CDR3: CSVGQGIETQYF. The DNA for the CDR3 is TGCAGTGTCGGGCAGGGTATCGAGACCCAGTACTTC.

This clonotype has at least ten counts. The genes are TRBV28 and TRBJ2-5, with 8 bases fitting TRBD2. The CDR3 is 13 amino acids. The V gene's germline CDR1 is MDHEN and CDR2 SYDVKM. V lost 6 bases to trimming and J lost 5 bases; unmatched junction nucleotides: 5. The CDR3 DNA reads as TGTGCCAGCAGCTGGGGACTAGAGGAGACCCAGTACTTC. This sequence encodes CASSWGLEETQYF.

This clonotype appeared a few times. This rearrangement joins TRBV29-1 to TRBJ2-1; D assignment may be TRBD1 or TRBD2 (5 bases each). Germline lookup yields CDR1 SQVTM and CDR2 ANQGSEA. This CDR3 has 12 amino acids. V lost 7 bases to trimming and J lost 8 bases, with 15 bases between them. This chain's CDR3 is CSATGTGHEQFF. The CDR3 nucleotides read TGCAGCGCCACCGGGACGGGACATGAGCAGTTCTTC.

This clonotype was detected a few times. V usage is TRBV2 and J usage is TRBJ2-5; TRBD2 might be the D (5 bases). CDR3 length equals 14 residues. Between the trimmed V and J ends, which lost 7 bases and 4 bases, there was a span of 16 bases. The germline CDR1 and CDR2 sequences are SNHLY and FYNNEI. The CDR3 loop reads CASTPGRNLETQYF. The CDR3 nucleotides read TGTGCCAGCACCCCGGGAAGGAATTTAGAGACCCAGTACTTC.

This clonotype was counted a few times. V and J are TRBV12-3 or TRBV12-4 and TRBJ2-5, with D possibly matching TRBD2 (5 bases). Trimming shortened V by 7 bases and J by 4 bases, and 13 bases separated the two germline ends. The CDR3 extends over 13 amino acids. CDR3 in DNA: TGTGCCAGCACCCGGGGAAGTGGAGAGACCCAGTACTTC. Amino acids: CASTRGSGETQYF.

This clonotype has a handful of counts. The chain joins TRBV9 to TRBJ2-1; weak D call: TRBD2 (5 bases). The CDR3 runs to 14 residues. Trimming cost V 3 bases and J 5 bases, with 12 bases left between them. CDR1 and CDR2 (germline): SGDLS, YYNGEE. DNA of the CDR3: TGTGCCAGCAGCGCCCCGGGGAACCACAATGAGCAGTTCTTC. Its protein is CASSAPGNHNEQFF.

Points on this clonotype: It may be a read error: a sequence one base away is much more abundant. This rearrangement joins TRBV7-9 to TRBJ2-5; D might be TRBD1 (5 bases). V was cut by 4 bases and J by 3 bases, with 15 bases left in between. This CDR3 contains 15 residues. Per the germline V gene, CDR1 is SEHNR and CDR2 is FQNEAQ (reference sequence). CDR3 sequence: CASSSTTDLKETQYF. As DNA, the CDR3 is TGTGCCAGCAGCTCAACGACAGACCTAAAAGAGACCCAGTACTTC.

About this clonotype itself: A much larger clonotype is one base distant, so this may be a read error. The rearrangement joins TRBV20-1 to TRBJ2-7; no clear D. Per the germline V gene, CDR1 is DFQATT and CDR2 is SNEGSKA (reference sequence). The CDR3 sequence is 14 residues long. V was cut by 2 bases and J by 2 bases, with 13 bases left in between. The CDR3 loop reads CSARSQTSPYEQYF. The DNA for the CDR3 is TGCAGTGCTAGATCACAGACGAGCCCCTACGAGCAGTACTTC.

This clonotype was counted at least ten times. The chain uses TRBV4-3 and TRBJ1-5; perhaps TRBD1 as D (5 bases). The V end was cut by 0 bases, the J end by 5 bases, with 29 bases between. CDR3 length: 21 amino acids. Germline V gene sequence: CDR1 LGHNA, CDR2 YSLEER. The CDR3 here is CASSQEGGVCRQVPWDQPQHF. In DNA, the CDR3 is TGCGCCAGCAGCCAAGAAGGAGGGGTATGTAGGCAGGTCCCTTGGGATCAGCCCCAGCATTTT.

In this sample, this clonotype turned up a few times. With a much larger clone just one base away, this may be a read error. The rearrangement uses TRBV7-9 and TRBJ2-5; D ambiguous. This CDR3 region has 16 residues. From germline, CDR1 is SEHNR and CDR2 FQNEAQ (reference sequence). The CDR3 loop is CVSSFGWMGYQETQYF. CDR3 in DNA: TGTGTCAGCAGCTTTGGATGGATGGGGTACCAAGAGACCCAGTACTTC.

There are many counts of this clonotype. The genes are TRBV7-9 and TRBJ2-2; perhaps D is TRBD1 or TRBD2 (6 bases each). The germline V gene encodes CDR1 SEHNR and CDR2 FQNEAQ (reference sequence). The ends were cut back, 6 bases at V and 4 bases at J, with 15 bases in the middle. This CDR3 comprises 15 residues. The CDR3 is CASSSTRGGTGELFF. CDR3 DNA: TGTGCCAGCAGTTCAACCAGGGGAGGCACCGGGGAGCTGTTTTTT. Based on the CDR3 plus reference TRBV7-9 and TRBJ2-2, the full variable domain is DTGVSQNPRHKITKRGQNVTFRCDPISEHNRLYWYRQTLGQGPEFLTYFQNEAQLEKSRLLSDRFSAERPKGSFSTLEIQRTEQGDSAMYLCASSSTRGGTGELFFGEGSRLTVL.

A note on this clonotype: A much larger clone lies a single base off, so this may be a read error. The V call is TRBV19, the J call TRBJ2-3; 9 bases agree with TRBD1. This CDR3 is 15 amino acids long. Germline-derived CDR1 and CDR2 are LNHDA and SQIVND (reference sequence). CDR3 nucleotide sequence: TGTGCCAGTGAGTCGTGGGACAGGGAAGGAGATACGCGGTATTTT. Translation gives CASESWDREGDTRYF.

This clonotype was observed at least ten times. The chain uses TRBV20-1 and TRBJ2-7, with 8 bases that match TRBD2. Per the germline V gene, CDR1 is DFQATT and CDR2 is SNEGSKA (reference sequence). CDR3 size: 18 residues. V shed 4 bases and J 5 bases; nucleotides not matched to a gene: 22. The CDR3 nucleotides read TGCAGTGCTACGCCTCAGAGCGGGGGCCCCGCGTTGAGAAACGAGCAGTACTTC. Protein: CSATPQSGGPALRNEQYF.

Comment on this clonotype: A much larger clone differs from this one at a single base, so this may be a read error. This chain connects TRBV19 to TRBJ2-2; D possibly corresponds to TRBD2 (5 bases). The CDR3 is made up of 12 amino acids. Germline CDR1 LNHDA, CDR2 SQIVND (reference sequence). The CDR3 region has the DNA TGTGCCACTAACGGACCCACCGGGGAGCTGCTTTTT. This codes for CATNGPTGELLF.